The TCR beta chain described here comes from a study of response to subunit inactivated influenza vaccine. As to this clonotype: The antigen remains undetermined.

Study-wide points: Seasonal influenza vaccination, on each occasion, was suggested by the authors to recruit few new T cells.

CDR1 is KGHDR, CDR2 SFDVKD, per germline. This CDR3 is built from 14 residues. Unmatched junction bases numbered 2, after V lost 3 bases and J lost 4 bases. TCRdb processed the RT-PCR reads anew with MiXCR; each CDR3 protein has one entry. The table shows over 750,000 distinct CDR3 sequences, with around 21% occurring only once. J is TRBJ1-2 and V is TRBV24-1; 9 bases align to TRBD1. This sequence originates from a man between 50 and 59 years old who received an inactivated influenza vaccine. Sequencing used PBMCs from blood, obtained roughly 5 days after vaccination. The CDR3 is CATSDPTGGYGYTF. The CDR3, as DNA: TGTGCCACCAGTGATCCGACAGGGGGCTATGGCTACACCTTC.